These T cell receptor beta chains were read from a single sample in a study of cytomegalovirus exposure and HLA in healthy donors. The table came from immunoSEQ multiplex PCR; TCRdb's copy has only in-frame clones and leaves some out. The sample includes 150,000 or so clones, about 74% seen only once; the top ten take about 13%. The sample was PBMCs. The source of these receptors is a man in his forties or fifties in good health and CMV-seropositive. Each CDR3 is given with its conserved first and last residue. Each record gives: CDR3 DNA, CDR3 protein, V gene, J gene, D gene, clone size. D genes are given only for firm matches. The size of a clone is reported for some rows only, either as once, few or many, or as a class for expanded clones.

CDR3 DNA: TGCGCCAGCAAGGGTAGGGGCGGAAATGGCTACACCTTC; CDR3 protein: CASKGRGGNGYTF; V gene: TRBV10-1; J gene: TRBJ1-2; D gene: NA; clone size: NA
CDR3 DNA: TGTGCCAGCAGCGTGCTCGGGGAGACTAACTATGGCTACACCTTC; CDR3 protein: CASSVLGETNYGYTF; V gene: TRBV9; J gene: TRBJ1-2; D gene: NA; clone size: NA
CDR3 DNA: TGCGCCAGCAGCCAAGATTCGCGTCCCTCCTACAATGAGCAGTTCTTC; CDR3 protein: CASSQDSRPSYNEQFF; V gene: TRBV4-1; J gene: TRBJ2-1; D gene: NA; clone size: NA
CDR3 DNA: TGTGCCAGCGAGAGCATGCGGGGGGGTGAAGCTTTCTTT; CDR3 protein: CASESMRGGEAFF; V gene: TRBV6-6; J gene: TRBJ1-1; D gene: NA; clone size: NA
CDR3 DNA: TGTGCCAGCAGTGAAGGGGACAGGGTACGCTACACCTTC; CDR3 protein: CASSEGDRVRYTF; V gene: TRBV6-1; J gene: TRBJ1-2; D gene: TRBD1; clone size: NA
CDR3 DNA: TGTGCCAGCAGTGAATATATGAGTACCTACGAGCAGTACTTC; CDR3 protein: CASSEYMSTYEQYF; V gene: TRBV6-1; J gene: TRBJ2-7; D gene: NA; clone size: few
CDR3 DNA: TGTGCCAGCAGCCTGAATTGGGGCGGGCAGTTCTTC; CDR3 protein: CASSLNWGGQFF; V gene: TRBV5-6; J gene: TRBJ2-1; D gene: NA; clone size: NA
CDR3 DNA: TGTGCCAGCAGTTTGGGGGCAGGGAGAATCGAGCAGTACTTC; CDR3 protein: CASSLGAGRIEQYF; V gene: TRBV28; J gene: TRBJ2-7; D gene: NA; clone size: NA
CDR3 DNA: TGCGCCAGCAGCCTAAGCGGGCATGGCGCAGATACGCAGTATTTT; CDR3 protein: CASSLSGHGADTQYF; V gene: TRBV4-3; J gene: TRBJ2-3; D gene: NA; clone size: NA
CDR3 DNA: TGTGCCACCTCGACTCCCTACGAGCAGTACTTC; CDR3 protein: CATSTPYEQYF; V gene: TRBV19; J gene: TRBJ2-7; D gene: NA; clone size: NA
CDR3 DNA: TGTGCCAGCAGCTTAGATCTAACTACTTCAGAGACCCAGTACTTC; CDR3 protein: CASSLDLTTSETQYF; V gene: TRBV11-2; J gene: TRBJ2-5; D gene: NA; clone size: NA
CDR3 DNA: TGTGCCATCAGTGATACAGGGGTGAACACCGGGGAGCTGTTTTTT; CDR3 protein: CAISDTGVNTGELFF; V gene: TRBV10-3; J gene: TRBJ2-2; D gene: TRBD1; clone size: NA
CDR3 DNA: TGTGCCAGCAGCCACGGGACTAGCGGCTACGAGCAGTACTTC; CDR3 protein: CASSHGTSGYEQYF; V gene: TRBV28; J gene: TRBJ2-7; D gene: TRBD2; clone size: NA
CDR3 DNA: TGTGCCAGCAGTTTTAGGGGACAGGGAGTGACTGAAGCTTTCTTT; CDR3 protein: CASSFRGQGVTEAFF; V gene: TRBV28; J gene: TRBJ1-1; D gene: TRBD1; clone size: NA
CDR3 DNA: TGTGCCAGTAGTATACAGACAGGGAACCTCTACGAGCAGTACTTC; CDR3 protein: CASSIQTGNLYEQYF; V gene: TRBV19; J gene: TRBJ2-7; D gene: TRBD1; clone size: once
CDR3 DNA: TGCAGTGCTCAGACAGTTGAAGCTTTCTTT; CDR3 protein: CSAQTVEAFF; V gene: TRBV20-1; J gene: TRBJ1-1; D gene: NA; clone size: NA
CDR3 DNA: TGCGCCAGCAGCCCCAGGGGGATAGCGGGAGGCAGCGAGCAGTTCTTC; CDR3 protein: CASSPRGIAGGSEQFF; V gene: TRBV5-1; J gene: TRBJ2-1; D gene: TRBD2; clone size: NA